The 5 T cell receptor beta chains reported below all come from one sample, sequenced in a study of graft-versus-host responses after intestinal transplantation. These receptors' antigens are unknown. TCRdb keeps only in-frame clones here, not all; method: immunoSEQ multiplex PCR. The sample consists of some 90,000 clones, 85% to 95% of them appearing once. The sequencing used unstimulated CD8+ T cells sorted from spleen or lymph node cells, collected before transplant. These receptors all stem from a human donor who was the organ donor for an intestinal transplant.

V usage is TRBV9 and J usage is TRBJ2-7, with 12 nucleotides matching TRBD1. Trimming cost V 3 bases and J 3 bases; bases outside gene matches: 4. Germline V gives CDR1 SGDLS, CDR2 YYNGEE. CDR3 length: 15 residues. CDR3 DNA: TGTGCCAGCAGCGCGGGACAGGGGGCATACTACGAGCAGTACTTC. Amino acid sequence: CASSAGQGAYYEQYF.

The chain carries TRBV9 and TRBJ2-1; D remains unclear. In germline, CDR1 is SGDLS, CDR2 YYNGEE. This CDR3 contains 12 residues. Trimming removed 3 bases at V and 7 bases at J, with 8 bases between. Written as DNA, the CDR3 is TGTGCCAGCAGCGCCGCCCAGAATGAGCAGTTCTTC. Its protein is CASSAAQNEQFF.

The CDR3 sequence is CASSLTGGWVGYTF. CDR3 sequence (DNA): TGTGCCAGCAGTTTAACAGGGGGCTGGGTTGGCTACACCTTC. The chain joins TRBV27 to TRBJ1-2; 9 nucleotides match TRBD1. Germline V lookup: CDR1 MNHEY, CDR2 SMNVEV (reference sequence). CDR3 size: 14 residues. V lost 2 bases to trimming and J lost 7 bases; unmatched junction nucleotides: 5.

Turning to this clone: Other DNA sequences from this sample encode an identical CDR3 as well. The chain joins TRBV19 to TRBJ2-7, with D tentatively TRBD2 (6 bases). The CDR3 is 13 residues long. Trimming cost V 5 bases and J 2 bases, with 10 bases left between them. Germline values: CDR1 LNHDA, CDR2 SQIVND (reference sequence). CDR3 amino acids: CASSPGLTYEQYF. As DNA, the CDR3 is TGTGCCAGTAGTCCGGGACTTACCTACGAGCAGTACTTC.

The J gene is TRBJ1-2, the V gene TRBV7-9; 10 bases line up with TRBD1. Losses at the gene ends were 0 bases for V and 5 bases for J; bases not matched to a gene: 6. CDR3 length: 16 residues. Germline V gene sequence: CDR1 SEHNR, CDR2 FQNEAQ (reference sequence). CDR3 bases: TGTGCCAGCAGCTTAGCGCAGGACAGGGGGTTTTATGGCTACACCTTC. It encodes CASSLAQDRGFYGYTF. Combining the CDR3 with reference TRBV7-9 and TRBJ1-2 gives the whole variable domain DTGVSQNPRHKITKRGQNVTFRCDPISEHNRLYWYRQTLGQGPEFLTYFQNEAQLEKSRLLSDRFSAERPKGSFSTLEIQRTEQGDSAMYLCASSLAQDRGFYGYTFGSGTRLTVV.